This entry lists 16 T cell receptor beta chains sequenced from one sample in a study of cytomegalovirus exposure and HLA in healthy donors. The PCR contained 60 Vbeta and 13 Jbeta primers. Here immunoSEQ multiplex PCR was the method, and the copy in TCRdb shows in-frame clones only, minus some. The sample comprises about 150,000 clones, more than 70% of which are singletons, and roughly 5.5% rests with the top ten. The sample was PBMCs. These receptors were collected from a woman aged 40 to 55 in good health and CMV-seropositive.

The chain joins TRBV7-3 to TRBJ1-1; weak D call: TRBD1 (5 bases). This CDR3 has 15 residues. The V gene lost 1 base and the J gene lost 5 bases, with 14 bases spanning the gap. Looked up from germline, CDR1 is SGHTA and CDR2 is FQGTGA. CDR3 sequence: CASSLMAGPRTEAFF. CDR3 DNA sequence: TGTGCCAGCAGCTTAATGGCAGGGCCCAGAACTGAAGCTTTCTTT.

The V and J genes are TRBV5-1 and TRBJ2-7; D may be TRBD1 (6 bases). Trimming removed 0 bases at V and 5 bases at J, with 12 bases between. CDR1 and CDR2 (germline): SGHRS, YFSETQ. The length of the CDR3 is 14 residues. In DNA, the CDR3 is TGCGCCAGCAGCTTGGTCAGGGGTTTCCACGAGCAGTACTTC. It encodes CASSLVRGFHEQYF.

The rearrangement uses TRBV5-1 and TRBJ1-2, with no clear D. The CDR3 has 14 residues. V was trimmed by 2 bases and J by 0 bases, leaving 8 bases between them. Germline V lookup: CDR1 SGHRS, CDR2 YFSETQ. The CDR3 nucleotides read TGCGCCAGCAGCTTTGACACGTCTAACTATGGCTACACCTTC. Its protein product is CASSFDTSNYGYTF.

This clone was observed a handful of times. The rearrangement uses TRBV6-5 and TRBJ1-5; 7 nucleotides line up with TRBD1. Germline assignment: CDR1 MNHEY and CDR2 SVGAGI. The CDR3 loop spans 14 amino acids. V gave up 7 bases and J gave up 2 bases; unmatched junction bases: 5. The DNA for the CDR3 is TGTGCCAGCACCCAGGGGGGTGGCAATCAGCCCCAGCATTTT. Its protein product is CASTQGGGNQPQHF.

The chain recombines TRBV25-1 with TRBJ1-2; D is perhaps TRBD1 (5 bases). CDR1 and CDR2 (germline): MGHDK, SYGVNS. The CDR3 length is 12 residues. Deletions cut 6 bases from V and 4 bases from J, with 9 bases between. The CDR3 reads CASRGGSYGYTF. The CDR3 DNA is TGTGCCAGCAGGGGGGGGAGCTATGGCTACACCTTC.

This rearrangement joins TRBV27 to TRBJ2-5, with a possible D match to TRBD2 (6 bases). CDR3 length: 15 residues. CDR1 and CDR2 from the germline V gene are MNHEY and SMNVEV (reference sequence). Trimming left V 7 bases short and J 7 bases short, with 22 bases between. CDR3 region: CASTNTFAAGGTQYF. The CDR3 nucleotides are TGTGCCAGCACCAATACTTTTGCGGCCGGGGGGACCCAGTACTTC.

The V gene is TRBV19, the J gene TRBJ2-1, with 9 bases fitting TRBD2. The CDR3 contains 15 residues. J gave up 5 bases and V 2 bases, and 4 bases lay outside the gene matches. Germline CDR1 and CDR2: LNHDA and SQIVND (reference sequence). The DNA of the CDR3 is TGTGCCAGTAGTATAAGCCTAGCGGGACACAATGAGCAGTTCTTC. It specifies CASSISLAGHNEQFF.

The J gene is TRBJ2-5, the V gene TRBV2, with TRBD2 matching 15 bases. The CDR3 has 18 amino acids. In germline, CDR1 is SNHLY, CDR2 FYNNEI. The junction had 10 bases not matched to a gene; V was cut back by 7 bases and J by 1 base. The CDR3 protein is CASNGLAGGEGIQETQYF. The CDR3 DNA reads as TGTGCCAGCAACGGACTAGCGGGAGGGGAGGGGATCCAAGAGACCCAGTACTTC.

In DNA, the CDR3 is TGTGCCAGCAGCACCCGAACTATCTCTGGCACAGATACGCAGTATTTT. It specifies CASSTRTISGTDTQYF. This chain uses TRBV7-9 with TRBJ2-3, with unresolved D. The ends were cut back, 5 bases at V and 1 base at J, with 16 bases in the middle. This CDR3 is 16 amino acids long. Germline V gene data show CDR1 as SEHNR and CDR2 as FQNEAQ (reference sequence).

This CDR3 is CASSSWDTDTGELFF. The CDR3 DNA reads TGTGCCAGCAGTTCTTGGGACACAGACACCGGGGAGCTGTTTTTT. The chain employs TRBV6-5 and TRBJ2-2, with D possibly TRBD1 on 6 matching bases. V lost 4 bases, J lost 3 bases, and 12 bases lay in between. This CDR3 spans 15 amino acids. CDR1 and CDR2 (germline): MNHEY, SVGAGI.

The rearrangement joins TRBV6-6 to TRBJ1-4; TRBD1 aligns across 12 bases. The V gene's germline CDR1 is MNHNY and CDR2 SVGAGI (reference sequence). CDR3 length: 14 residues. Unmatched junction bases numbered 5, after V lost 4 bases and J lost 11 bases. The CDR3 here is CASSSWDRGLKLFF. The CDR3 nucleotides read TGTGCCAGCAGTTCCTGGGACAGGGGGCTGAAACTGTTTTTT.

The sample holds one count of this clone. The chain carries TRBV27 and TRBJ2-3; TRBD2 aligns across 7 bases. The CDR3 sequence is 15 residues long. V lost 6 bases, J lost 0 bases, and 6 bases stayed unmatched. CDR1 MNHEY and CDR2 SMNVEV come from the germline V gene (reference sequence). The CDR3 region has the DNA TGTGCCAGCAGCTTCTATAGCGGGAGCACAGATACGCAGTATTTT. It yields the protein CASSFYSGSTDTQYF.

This chain joins TRBV7-6 and TRBJ2-7, with D possibly being TRBD2 (5 bases). The CDR3 runs 17 residues. V lost 0 bases and J 4 bases, leaving 19 bases between the germline ends. Germline loops: CDR1 SGHVS, CDR2 FNYEAQ. The DNA for the CDR3 is TGTGCCAGCAGCTTAGCCCCAACGGACTTGGACGAGTACGAGCAGTACTTC. Translating gives CASSLAPTDLDEYEQYF. Full variable domain (missing parts from reference TRBV7-6 and TRBJ2-7): GAGVSQSPRYKVTKRGQDVALRCDPISGHVSLYWYRQALGQGPEFLTYFNYEAQQDKSGLPNDRFSAERPEGSISTLTIQRTEQRDSAMYRCASSLAPTDLDEYEQYFGPGTRLTVT.

The chain recombines TRBV7-9 with TRBJ1-1; no clear D gene. The CDR3 consists of 14 residues. From germline, CDR1 is SEHNR and CDR2 FQNEAQ (reference sequence). V was pared by 3 bases and J by 6 bases, with 14 bases between. The CDR3 DNA reads TGTGCCAGCAGCTTGTCACTAAGTCGAGCTGAAGCTTTCTTT. Its protein product is CASSLSLSRAEAFF.

The chain joins TRBV29-1 to TRBJ2-7, with 9 bases identical to TRBD2. Germline lookup yields CDR1 SQVTM and CDR2 ANQGSEA. This CDR3 comprises 12 residues. V trimming: 4 bases; J trimming: 6 bases; junction bases outside the gene matches: 4. CDR3 loop: CSVGGLAPEQYF. The CDR3 nucleotides read TGCAGCGTTGGGGGACTAGCACCCGAGCAGTACTTC.

This clone has just one count. The gene calls are TRBV5-1 and TRBJ2-7; 7 bases line up with TRBD1. Germline V gene sequence: CDR1 SGHRS, CDR2 YFSETQ. The trim removed 4 bases at V and 3 bases at J, leaving 10 bases unmatched. The CDR3 is 15 residues long. Written as DNA, the CDR3 is TGCGCCAGCAGCCTGACACCGGGACAGAGCTACGAGCAGTACTTC. Translation: CASSLTPGQSYEQYF.